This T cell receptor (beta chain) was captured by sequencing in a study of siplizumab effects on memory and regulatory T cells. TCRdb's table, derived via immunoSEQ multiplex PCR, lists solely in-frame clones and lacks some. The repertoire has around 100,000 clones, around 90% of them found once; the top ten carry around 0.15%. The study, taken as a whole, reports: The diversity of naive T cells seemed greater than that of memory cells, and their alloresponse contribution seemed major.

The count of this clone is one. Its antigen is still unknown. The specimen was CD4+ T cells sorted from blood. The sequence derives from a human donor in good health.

CDR3 nucleotide sequence: TGTGCCAGCAGCTTAAGTGGGCGAGAGCAGTTCTTC. Protein: CASSLSGREQFF. The rearrangement joins TRBV7-3 to TRBJ2-1; no clear D. The CDR3 has 12 amino acids. The germline V gene encodes CDR1 SGHTA and CDR2 FQGTGA. V was clipped by 1 base and J by 10 bases, with 8 bases between them. The whole variable domain, filled in from reference TRBV7-3 and TRBJ2-1, reads GAGVSQTPSNKVTEKGKYVELRCDPISGHTALYWYRQSLGQGPEFLIYFQGTGAADDSGLPNDRFFAVRPEGSVSTLKIQRTERGDSAVYLCASSLSGREQFFGPGTRLTVL.